This TCR beta chain was recorded in a study of OX40 agonist ivuxolimab in advanced cancers. Anyone with autoimmune disease history or systemic immunosuppression was excluded. Assay used: immunoSEQ multiplex PCR; TCRdb lists only in-frame clones, some missing. The repertoire holds approximately 96,000 clones, 90% seen once, with 1.5% to 2% in the top ten. The material sequenced was CD4+ or CD8+ T cells sorted from blood, taken in a trial of the OX40 agonist ivuxolimab. The sequence derives from an adult with an advanced solid tumor such as melanoma, head and neck, liver or kidney cancer.

The CDR3 DNA follows: TGTGCCAGCAGCTTAATAACCGACAGGGGGCGGCGCCTTCACTATGGCTACACCTTC. It is translated as CASSLITDRGRRLHYGYTF. J is TRBJ1-2 and V is TRBV11-2, with TRBD1 identical over 10 bases. In germline, CDR1 is SGHAT, CDR2 FQNNGV. The trim removed 2 bases at V and 3 bases at J, leaving 15 bases unmatched. CDR3 size: 19 residues.